This T cell receptor (beta chain) stems from a study of post-analysis software for immune sequencing data. Study summary: Disease courses included relapsing-remitting, secondary progressive and progressive-relapsing multiple sclerosis.

Study-level results: F-measure co-clustering was strong for batch-matched samples. There were roughly 5 TRBV segments more frequent in patients than controls, and TRBV5-6, TRBV5-1 and TRBV20-1 were among them. Compared against controls, patients with multiple sclerosis displayed significantly lower normalized Chao1 diversity.

Carried by the TCR beta cDNA libraries were unique molecular identifiers. T cells numbering roughly 0.9 to 10 million yielded cDNA molecules that totaled about 500,000. TCRdb re-called the PCR reads through MiXCR, storing one row per CDR3 protein. Of about 500,000 distinct CDR3 sequences listed, around 40% are singletons. This CDR3 is built from 15 residues. V was clipped by 2 bases and J by 1 base, with 12 bases between them. Germline V gene data show CDR1 as SGHRS and CDR2 as YFSETQ. About this clonotype: Its antigen is undetermined.

The source is a girl aged 10 to 17 with multiple sclerosis. The chain joins TRBV5-1 to TRBJ2-5, with D possibly matching TRBD2 (5 bases). The specimen sequenced was blood. The CDR3: CASSFVQDSQETQYF. CDR3 in DNA: TGCGCCAGCAGCTTCGTTCAGGACTCCCAAGAGACCCAGTACTTC. Full variable domain (rest looked up from reference TRBV5-1 and TRBJ2-5): KAGVTQTPRYLIKTRGQQVTLSCSPISGHRSVSWYQQTPGQGLQFLFEYFSETQRNKGNFPGRFSGRQFSNSRSEMNVSTLELGDSALYLCASSFVQDSQETQYFGPGTRLLVL.